This T cell receptor beta chain emerged from a study of radiotherapy plus CTLA-4 blockade in lung cancer. Method: immunoSEQ multiplex PCR; TCRdb's copy keeps in-frame clones and lacks some. Of 70,000 to 95,000 clones in the sample, approximately 80% were seen once. The CDR3 has 14 residues. Deletions cut 2 bases from V and 7 bases from J, with 15 bases between. Germline CDR1 and CDR2: SGHDT and YYEEEE. The sequenced sample was peripheral blood, obtained from a patient treated with radiotherapy plus ipilimumab. The gene calls are TRBV5-6 and TRBJ1-1; D remains unclear. The sequence derives from a human donor with non-small cell lung cancer that progressed on radiotherapy plus ipilimumab. CDR3: CASSLFWARIEAFF. CDR3 bases: TGTGCCAGCAGCTTATTTTGGGCGCGGATTGAAGCTTTCTTT.